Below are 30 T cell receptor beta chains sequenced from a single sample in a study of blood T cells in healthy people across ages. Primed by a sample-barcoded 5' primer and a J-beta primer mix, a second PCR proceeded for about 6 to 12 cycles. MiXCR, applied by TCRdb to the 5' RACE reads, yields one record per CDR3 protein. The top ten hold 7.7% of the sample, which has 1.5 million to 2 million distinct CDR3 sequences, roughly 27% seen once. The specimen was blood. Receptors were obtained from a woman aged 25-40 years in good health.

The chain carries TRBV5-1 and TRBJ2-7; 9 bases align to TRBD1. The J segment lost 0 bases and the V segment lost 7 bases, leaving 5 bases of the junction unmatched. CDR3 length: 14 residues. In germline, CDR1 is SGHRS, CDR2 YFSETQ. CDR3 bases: TGCGCCAGCGGGGACAGGGACGGCTCCTACGAGCAGTACTTC. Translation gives CASGDRDGSYEQYF. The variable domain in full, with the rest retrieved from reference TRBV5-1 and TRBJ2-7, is KAGVTQTPRYLIKTRGQQVTLSCSPISGHRSVSWYQQTPGQGLQFLFEYFSETQRNKGNFPGRFSGRQFSNSRSEMNVSTLELGDSALYLCASGDRDGSYEQYFGPGTRLTVT.

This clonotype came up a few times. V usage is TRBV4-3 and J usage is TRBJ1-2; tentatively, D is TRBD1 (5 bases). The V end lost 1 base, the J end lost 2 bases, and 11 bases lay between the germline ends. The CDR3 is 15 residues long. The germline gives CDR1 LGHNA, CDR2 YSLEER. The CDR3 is CASSQVGAINYGYTF. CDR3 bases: TGCGCCAGCAGCCAAGTAGGGGCGATAAACTATGGCTACACCTTC.

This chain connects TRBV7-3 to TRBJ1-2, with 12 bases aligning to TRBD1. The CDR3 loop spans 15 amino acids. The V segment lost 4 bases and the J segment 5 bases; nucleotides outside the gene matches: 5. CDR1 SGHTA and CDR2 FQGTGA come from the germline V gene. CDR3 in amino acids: CASSSGQGAEYGYTF. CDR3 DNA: TGTGCCAGCAGCTCGGGACAGGGGGCAGAATATGGCTACACCTTC.

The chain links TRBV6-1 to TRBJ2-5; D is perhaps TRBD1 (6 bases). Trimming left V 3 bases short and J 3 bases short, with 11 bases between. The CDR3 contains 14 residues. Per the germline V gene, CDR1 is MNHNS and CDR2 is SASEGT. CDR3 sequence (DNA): TGTGCCAGCAGTGATATGGCAGGGGAAGAGACCCAGTACTTC. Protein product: CASSDMAGEETQYF.

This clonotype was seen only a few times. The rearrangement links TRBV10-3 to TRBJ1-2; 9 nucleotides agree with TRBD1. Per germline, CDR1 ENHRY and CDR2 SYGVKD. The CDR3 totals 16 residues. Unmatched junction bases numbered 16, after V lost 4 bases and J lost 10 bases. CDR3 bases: TGTGCCATCAGTGGGGGACAGGGAAACTTGAGCCCTGTCTACACCTTC. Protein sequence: CAISGGQGNLSPVYTF.

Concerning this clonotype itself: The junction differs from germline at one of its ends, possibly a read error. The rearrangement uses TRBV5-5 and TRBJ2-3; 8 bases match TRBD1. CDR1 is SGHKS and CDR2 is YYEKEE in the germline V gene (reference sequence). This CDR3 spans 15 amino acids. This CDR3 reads CAGSVGQGHADTQYF. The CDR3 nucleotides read TGTGCCGGCAGCGTAGGACAGGGTCACGCAGATACGCAGTATTTT.

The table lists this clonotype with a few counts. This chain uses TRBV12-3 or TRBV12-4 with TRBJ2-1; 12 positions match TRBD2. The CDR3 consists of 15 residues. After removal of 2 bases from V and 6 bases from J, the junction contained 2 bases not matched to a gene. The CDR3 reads CASSLRTSGVNEQFF. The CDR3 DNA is TGTGCCAGCAGTTTAAGGACTAGCGGGGTCAATGAGCAGTTCTTC.

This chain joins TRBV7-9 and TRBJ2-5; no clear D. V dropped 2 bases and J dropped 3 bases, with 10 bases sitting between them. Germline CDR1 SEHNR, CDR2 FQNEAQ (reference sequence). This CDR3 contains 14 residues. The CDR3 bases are TGTGCCAGCAGCTTAAATACTCCTGAAGAGACCCAGTACTTC. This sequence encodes CASSLNTPEETQYF.

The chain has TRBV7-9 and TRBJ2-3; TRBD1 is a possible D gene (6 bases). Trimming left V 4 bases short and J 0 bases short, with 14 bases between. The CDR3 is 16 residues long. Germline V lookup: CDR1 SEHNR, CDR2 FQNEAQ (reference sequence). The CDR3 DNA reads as TGTGCCAGCAGCTCGGGCCGACAGGACAGCACAGATACGCAGTATTTT. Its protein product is CASSSGRQDSTDTQYF.

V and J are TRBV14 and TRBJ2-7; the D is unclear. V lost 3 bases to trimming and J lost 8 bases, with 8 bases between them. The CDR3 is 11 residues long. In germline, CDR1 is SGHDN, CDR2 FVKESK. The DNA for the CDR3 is TGTGCCAGCAGCCAGGCGTACAAGCAGTACTTC. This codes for CASSQAYKQYF.

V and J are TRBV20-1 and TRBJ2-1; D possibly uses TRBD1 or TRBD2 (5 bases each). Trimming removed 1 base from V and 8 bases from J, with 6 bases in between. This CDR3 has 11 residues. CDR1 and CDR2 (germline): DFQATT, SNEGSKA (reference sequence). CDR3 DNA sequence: TGCAGTGCTAGAGTGGGGGATGAGCAGTTCTTC. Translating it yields CSARVGDEQFF.

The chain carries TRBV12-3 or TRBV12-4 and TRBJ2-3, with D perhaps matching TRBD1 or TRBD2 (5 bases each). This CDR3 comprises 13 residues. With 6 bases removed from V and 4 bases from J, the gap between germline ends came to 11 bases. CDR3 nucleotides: TGTGCCAGCAGCCTACAGGAGGCAGATACGCAGTATTTT. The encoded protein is CASSLQEADTQYF.

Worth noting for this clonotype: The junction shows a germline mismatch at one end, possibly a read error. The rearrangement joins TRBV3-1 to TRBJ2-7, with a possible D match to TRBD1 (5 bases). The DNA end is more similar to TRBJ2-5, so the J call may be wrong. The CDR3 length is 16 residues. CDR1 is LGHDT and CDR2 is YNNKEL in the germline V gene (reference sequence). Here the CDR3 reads CACSQVPRRVGETQYF. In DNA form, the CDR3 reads TGTGCCTGCAGCCAAGTCCCCCGCAGGGTGGGAGAGACCCAGTACTTC.

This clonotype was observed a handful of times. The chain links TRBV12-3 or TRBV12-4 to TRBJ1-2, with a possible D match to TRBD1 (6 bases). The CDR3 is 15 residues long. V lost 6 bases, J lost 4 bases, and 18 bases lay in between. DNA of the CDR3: TGTGCCAGCAGGTACCAACAGGGTTTAGGCTATGGCTACACCTTC. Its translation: CASRYQQGLGYGYTF.

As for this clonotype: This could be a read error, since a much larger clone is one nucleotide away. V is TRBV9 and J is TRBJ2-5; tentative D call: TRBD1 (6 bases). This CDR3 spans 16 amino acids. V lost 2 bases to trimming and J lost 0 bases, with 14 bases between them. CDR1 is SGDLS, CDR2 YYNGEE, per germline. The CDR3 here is CASSVSSRGYQETQYF. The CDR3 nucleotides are TGTGCCAGCAGCGTTTCCAGCAGGGGCTACCAAGAGACCCAGTACTTC.

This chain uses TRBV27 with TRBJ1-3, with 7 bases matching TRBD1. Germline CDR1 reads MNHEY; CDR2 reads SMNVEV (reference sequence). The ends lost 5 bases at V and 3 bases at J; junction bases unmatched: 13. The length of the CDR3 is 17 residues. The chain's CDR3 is CASSPGLGQPFGNTIYF. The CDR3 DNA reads TGTGCCAGCAGTCCCGGCCTGGGACAGCCTTTTGGAAACACCATATATTTT.

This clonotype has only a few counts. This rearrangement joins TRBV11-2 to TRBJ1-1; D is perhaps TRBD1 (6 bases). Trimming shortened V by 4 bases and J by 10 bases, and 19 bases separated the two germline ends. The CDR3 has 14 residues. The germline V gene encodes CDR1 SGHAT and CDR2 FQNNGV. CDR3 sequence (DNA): TGTGCCAGCAGCTCTACCTTCAGGGGTTCCGGAGCTTTCTTT. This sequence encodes CASSSTFRGSGAFF.

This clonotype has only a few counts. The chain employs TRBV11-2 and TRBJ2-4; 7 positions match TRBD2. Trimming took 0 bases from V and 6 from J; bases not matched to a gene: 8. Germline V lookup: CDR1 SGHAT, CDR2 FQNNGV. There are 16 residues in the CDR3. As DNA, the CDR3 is TGTGCCAGCAGCTTAGACCTGAGGGAGGGAGGAAACATTCAGTACTTC. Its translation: CASSLDLREGGNIQYF.

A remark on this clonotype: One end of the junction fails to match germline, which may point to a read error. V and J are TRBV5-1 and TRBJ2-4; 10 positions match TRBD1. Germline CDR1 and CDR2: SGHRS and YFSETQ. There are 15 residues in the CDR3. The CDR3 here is CASGLGQGAKNIQYF. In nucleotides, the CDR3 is TGCGCCAGCGGCTTGGGACAGGGGGCCAAAAACATTCAGTACTTC.

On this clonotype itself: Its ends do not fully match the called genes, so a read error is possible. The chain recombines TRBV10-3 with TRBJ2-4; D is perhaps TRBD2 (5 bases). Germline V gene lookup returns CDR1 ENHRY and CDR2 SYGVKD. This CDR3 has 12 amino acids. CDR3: CAIAGRSYEQDF. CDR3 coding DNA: TGTGCCATCGCGGGCAGGTCCTACGAGCAGGACTTC.

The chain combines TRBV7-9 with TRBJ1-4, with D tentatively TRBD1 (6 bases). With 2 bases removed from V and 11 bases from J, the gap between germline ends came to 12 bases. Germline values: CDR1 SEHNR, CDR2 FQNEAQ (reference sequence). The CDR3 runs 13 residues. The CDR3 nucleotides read TGTGCCAGCAGCTTAATCCCAGGGGTTAAACTGTTTTTT. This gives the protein CASSLIPGVKLFF.

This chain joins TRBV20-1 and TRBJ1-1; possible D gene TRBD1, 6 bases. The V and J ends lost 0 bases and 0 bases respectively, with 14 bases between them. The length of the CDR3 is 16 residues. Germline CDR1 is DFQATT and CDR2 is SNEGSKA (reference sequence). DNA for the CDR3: TGCAGTGCTAGAGATCCAGGGGCGGGGTTGAACACTGAAGCTTTCTTT. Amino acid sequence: CSARDPGAGLNTEAFF.

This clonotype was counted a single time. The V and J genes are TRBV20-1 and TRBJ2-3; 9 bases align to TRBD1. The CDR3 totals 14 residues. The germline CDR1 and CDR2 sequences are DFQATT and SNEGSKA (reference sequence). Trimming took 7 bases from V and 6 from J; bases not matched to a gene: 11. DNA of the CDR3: TGCAGTGTTATCCCGGGACAGGGTCGCGATACGCAGTATTTT. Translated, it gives CSVIPGQGRDTQYF.

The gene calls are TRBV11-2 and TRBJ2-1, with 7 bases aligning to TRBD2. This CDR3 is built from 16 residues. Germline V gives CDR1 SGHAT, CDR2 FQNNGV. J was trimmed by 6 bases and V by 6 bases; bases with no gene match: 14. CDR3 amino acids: CASSEAGLTGSNEQFF. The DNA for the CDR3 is TGTGCCAGCAGTGAGGCGGGACTAACCGGGTCCAATGAGCAGTTCTTC.

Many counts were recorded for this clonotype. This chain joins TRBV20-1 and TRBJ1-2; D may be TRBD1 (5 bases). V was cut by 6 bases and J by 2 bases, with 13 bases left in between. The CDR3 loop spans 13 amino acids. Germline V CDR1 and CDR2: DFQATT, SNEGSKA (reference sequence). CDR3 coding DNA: TGCAGTGCACCCCGGGACGGCAACTATGGCTACACCTTC. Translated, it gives CSAPRDGNYGYTF.

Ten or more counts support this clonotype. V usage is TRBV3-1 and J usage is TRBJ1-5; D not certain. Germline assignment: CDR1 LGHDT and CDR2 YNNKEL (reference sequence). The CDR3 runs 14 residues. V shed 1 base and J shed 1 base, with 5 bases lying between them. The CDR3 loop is CASSQGRSNQPQHF. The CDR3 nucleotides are TGTGCCAGCAGCCAAGGGAGGAGCAATCAGCCCCAGCATTTT.

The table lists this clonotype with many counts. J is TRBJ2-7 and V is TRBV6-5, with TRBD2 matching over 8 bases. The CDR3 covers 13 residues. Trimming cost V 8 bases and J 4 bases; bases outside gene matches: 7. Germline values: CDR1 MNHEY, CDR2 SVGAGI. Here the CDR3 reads CASSWGLEYEQYF. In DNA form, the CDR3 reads TGTGCCAGCTCCTGGGGACTAGAATACGAGCAGTACTTC.

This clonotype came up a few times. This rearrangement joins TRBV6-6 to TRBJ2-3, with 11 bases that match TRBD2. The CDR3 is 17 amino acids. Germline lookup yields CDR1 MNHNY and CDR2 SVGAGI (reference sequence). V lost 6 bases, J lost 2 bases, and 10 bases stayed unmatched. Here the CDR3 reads CASRFIAGGLDTDTQYF. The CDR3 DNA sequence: TGTGCCAGCAGGTTTATAGCGGGAGGGCTTGACACAGATACGCAGTATTTT.

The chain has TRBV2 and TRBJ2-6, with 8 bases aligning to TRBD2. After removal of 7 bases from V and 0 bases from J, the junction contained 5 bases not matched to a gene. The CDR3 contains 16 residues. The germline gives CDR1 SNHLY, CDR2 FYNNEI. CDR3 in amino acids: CASTLREGSGANVLTF. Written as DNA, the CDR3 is TGTGCCAGCACGCTCCGGGAGGGCTCTGGGGCCAACGTCCTGACTTTC.

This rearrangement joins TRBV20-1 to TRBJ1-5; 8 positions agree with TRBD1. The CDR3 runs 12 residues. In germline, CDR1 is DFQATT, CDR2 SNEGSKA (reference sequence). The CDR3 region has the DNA TGCAGCCTGGACAGGGGCAATCAGCCCCAGCATTTT. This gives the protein CSLDRGNQPQHF.